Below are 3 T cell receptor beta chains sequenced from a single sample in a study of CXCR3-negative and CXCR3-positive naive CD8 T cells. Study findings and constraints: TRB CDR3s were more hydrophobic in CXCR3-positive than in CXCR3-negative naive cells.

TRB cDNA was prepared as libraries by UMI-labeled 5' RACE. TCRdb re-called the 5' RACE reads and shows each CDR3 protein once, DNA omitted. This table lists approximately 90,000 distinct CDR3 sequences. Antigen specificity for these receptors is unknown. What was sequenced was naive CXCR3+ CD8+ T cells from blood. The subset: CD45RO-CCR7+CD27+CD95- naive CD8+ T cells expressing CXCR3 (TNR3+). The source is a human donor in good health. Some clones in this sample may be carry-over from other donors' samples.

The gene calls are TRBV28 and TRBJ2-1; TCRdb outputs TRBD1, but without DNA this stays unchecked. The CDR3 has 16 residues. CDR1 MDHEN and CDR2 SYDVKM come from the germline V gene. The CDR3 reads CASSLRDRGPYDEQFF.

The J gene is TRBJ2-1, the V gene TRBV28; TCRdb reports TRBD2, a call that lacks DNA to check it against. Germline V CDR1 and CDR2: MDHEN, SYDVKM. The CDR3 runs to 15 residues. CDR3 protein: CASSLQAGSYNEQFF.

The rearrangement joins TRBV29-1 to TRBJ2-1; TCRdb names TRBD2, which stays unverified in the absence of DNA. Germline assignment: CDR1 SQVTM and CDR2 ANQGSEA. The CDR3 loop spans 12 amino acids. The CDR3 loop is CSAAGGIDEQFF.